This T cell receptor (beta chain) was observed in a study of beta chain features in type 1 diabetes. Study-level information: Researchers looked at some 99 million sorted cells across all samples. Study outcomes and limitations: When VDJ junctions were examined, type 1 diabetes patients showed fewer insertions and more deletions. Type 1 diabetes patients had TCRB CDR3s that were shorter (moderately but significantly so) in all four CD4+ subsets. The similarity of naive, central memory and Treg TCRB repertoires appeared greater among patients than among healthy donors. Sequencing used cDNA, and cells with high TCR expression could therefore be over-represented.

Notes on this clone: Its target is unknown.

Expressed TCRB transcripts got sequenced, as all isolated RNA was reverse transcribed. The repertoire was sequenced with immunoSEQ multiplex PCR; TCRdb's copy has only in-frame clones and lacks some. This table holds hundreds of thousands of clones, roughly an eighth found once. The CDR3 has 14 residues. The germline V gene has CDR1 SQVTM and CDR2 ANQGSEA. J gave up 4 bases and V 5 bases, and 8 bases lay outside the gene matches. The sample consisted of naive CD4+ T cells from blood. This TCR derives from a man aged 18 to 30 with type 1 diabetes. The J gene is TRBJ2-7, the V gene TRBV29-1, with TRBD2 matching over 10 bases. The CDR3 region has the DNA TGCAGCGTTTTCCTAGCGGGAGTTTCTTACGAGCAGTACTTC. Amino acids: CSVFLAGVSYEQYF.